Below, 5 T cell receptor beta chains from the same sample are listed, as sequenced in a study of blood T cell repertoires in COVID-19 (TCRdb year 2020). The library was built by means of the immunoSEQ multiplex PCR assay. TCRdb took this table from immuneACCESS and kept in-frame rearrangements with V and J called. Such tables lack part of the clones; where checked against another copy, unresolved V genes explain under half of the gap, and the rest is unexplained. Recorded for this sample are about 180,000 clones; 65% to 90% of them occurred a single time. Roughly 9.1% of the sample is in the top ten clones. What was sequenced was peripheral blood. The receptor source for this set is a man aged 50 to 60 with active or convalescent COVID-19.

The V gene is TRBV28, the J gene TRBJ2-2; a possible D gene is TRBD1 (6 bases). This CDR3 region has 13 residues. CDR1 MDHEN and CDR2 SYDVKM come from the germline V gene. V lost 7 bases and J lost 2, with 8 bases in between. The DNA of the CDR3 is TGTGCCAGCATCAGGGGCAACACCGGGGAGCTGTTTTTT. It specifies CASIRGNTGELFF.

V is TRBV11-1 and J is TRBJ1-1; D is perhaps TRBD1 (5 bases). Germline loops: CDR1 SGHAT, CDR2 FQDESV (reference sequence). CDR3 length: 13 residues. Trimming removed 5 bases from V and 10 bases from J, with 17 bases in between. The CDR3 sequence: CASSHVDTGVAFF. In DNA, the CDR3 is TGTGCCAGCAGCCATGTGGACACTGGGGTAGCTTTCTTT.

The chain couples TRBV27 to TRBJ2-5, with a possible D match to TRBD2 (6 bases). Germline CDR1 reads MNHEY; CDR2 reads SMNVEV (reference sequence). V was trimmed by 2 bases and J by 9 bases, leaving 19 bases between them. The CDR3 has 15 residues. The CDR3, as DNA: TGTGCCAGCAGTTTAGCCCGAGTCGCGCCGGGGGCCCAGTACTTC. Translated: CASSLARVAPGAQYF.

The sample holds one count of this clone. The V and J genes are TRBV6-5 and TRBJ1-5, with a weak D call TRBD1 (6 bases). The V gene's germline CDR1 is MNHEY and CDR2 SVGAGI. This CDR3 has 14 residues. Trimming took 2 bases from V and 5 from J, leaving 10 bases between them. CDR3 sequence reads: CASSYDRSDQPQHF. CDR3 DNA: TGTGCCAGCAGTTACGACAGGAGCGATCAGCCCCAGCATTTT.

V is TRBV7-2 and J is TRBJ2-3; 12 bases align to TRBD2. The junction had 10 bases not matched to a gene; V was cut back by 5 bases and J by 1 base. This CDR3 has 18 residues. From germline, CDR1 is SGHTA and CDR2 FQGNSA. DNA of the CDR3: TGTGCCAGCAGCGTATCTAGCGGGGGGGACTCTGGCACAGATACGCAGTATTTT. As protein: CASSVSSGGDSGTDTQYF.